The 2 T cell receptor beta chains below were found in one sample sequenced in a study of immune evolution from preneoplasia to lung adenocarcinoma. TCRdb's copy holds only in-frame clones and misses some; the assay was immunoSEQ multiplex PCR. This sample yields a few thousand clones, of which 60% to 80% are seen a single time; 12% to 15% belongs to the top ten. Sequencing input: FFPE adjacent normal lung tissue. The receptors here all came from a person in their sixties or seventies with lung adenocarcinoma.

This chain joins TRBV27 and TRBJ2-1; 9 bases agree with TRBD1. J was trimmed by 7 bases and V by 6 bases; bases with no gene match: 10. The germline gives CDR1 MNHEY, CDR2 SMNVEV (reference sequence). This CDR3 contains 15 residues. The CDR3 region has the DNA TGTGCCAGCAGCTCCTTCGGGACAGGGTTAAATGAGCAGTTCTTC. As protein: CASSSFGTGLNEQFF.

The rearrangement joins TRBV11-2 to TRBJ2-7, with 7 bases matching TRBD1. This CDR3 has 12 amino acids. V gave up 6 bases and J gave up 5 bases; unmatched junction bases: 4. Germline loops: CDR1 SGHAT, CDR2 FQNNGV. Here the CDR3 DNA reads TGTGCCAGCAGGTCGGGACAGAACGAGCAGTACTTC. It codes for CASRSGQNEQYF.